This T cell receptor beta chain was profiled in a study of blood T cell repertoires in COVID-19. V shed 5 bases and J shed 5 bases, with 15 bases lying between them. The CDR3 loop spans 14 amino acids. Germline values: CDR1 LNHDA, CDR2 SQIVND (reference sequence). Assay: immunoSEQ multiplex PCR; the TCRdb copy retains only in-frame clones and omits some. The repertoire holds some 200,000 clones, about 81% seen once, with roughly 5.5% in the top ten. A Seattle source enrolled patients during active infection and followed them longitudinally. The sequenced material came from peripheral blood. This clonotype was sampled from a woman in her seventies with COVID-19, enrolled during active disease. V and J are TRBV19 and TRBJ2-5; weak D call: TRBD1 (5 bases). CDR3 protein: CASSQSNSGETQYF. The CDR3 DNA follows: TGTGCCAGTAGTCAGAGCAACTCAGGGGAGACCCAGTACTTC.